Given below is one TCR beta chain in context. The V segment lost 7 bases and the J segment 7 bases; nucleotides outside the gene matches: 6. In germline, CDR1 is SQVTM, CDR2 ANQGSEA. There are 11 residues in the CDR3. A library of TCRbeta sequences, prepared with unique molecular identifiers, was generated. In TCRdb, the PCR reads were re-called with MiXCR into one record per CDR3 protein. This sample has just under 550,000 distinct CDR3 sequences, with roughly 18% found just once. The data derive from a study of T-cell reconstitution after alpha-beta-depleted transplantation in children. The source was PBMCs from the stem cell graft donor, collected from the stem cell graft. The chain employs TRBV29-1 and TRBJ2-7; 8 bases agree with TRBD1. The source is a human donor who donated a stem cell graft to a child with acute lymphoblastic leukemia. CDR3 sequence: CSAGQGREQYF. Written as DNA, the CDR3 is TGCAGCGCCGGACAGGGACGAGAGCAGTACTTC.